This entry lists 23 T cell receptor beta chains sequenced from one sample in a study of monozygotic twins with inflammatory bowel disease. From the 5' RACE reads, TCRdb lists one entry per CDR3 protein and no DNA. Its table lists just under 45,000 distinct CDR3 sequences. The source material was blood. The source is a human donor with ulcerative colitis or Crohn's disease, or a healthy co-twin of an affected twin (not recorded which).

This chain links TRBV7-2 with TRBJ2-1; TCRdb picks TRBD1, but there is no DNA to check that call. Germline V lookup: CDR1 SGHTA, CDR2 FQGNSA. The CDR3 contains 11 residues. CDR3 residues: CASSVTGVTFF.

This clonotype is deemed medium-sized (0.01 to 0.1%) by its frequency. The chain couples TRBV20-1 to TRBJ1-2; TCRdb designates TRBD1, a call that cannot be tested without DNA. This CDR3 is built from 14 residues. Germline CDR1 is DFQATT and CDR2 is SNEGSKA (reference sequence). This CDR3 is CSALPGQGIRGYTF.

This rearrangement joins TRBV2 to TRBJ2-2; as DNA is missing, the TRBD2 call by TCRdb cannot be tested. The germline V gene has CDR1 SNHLY and CDR2 FYNNEI. This CDR3 spans 17 amino acids. The CDR3 protein is CASRGDSGGVRTGELFF.

This rearrangement joins TRBV4-3 to TRBJ1-2; TCRdb designates TRBD1, a call that cannot be tested without DNA. Germline V lookup: CDR1 LGHNA, CDR2 YSLEER. This CDR3 spans 16 amino acids. This CDR3 reads CASSQFRGPRGYGYTF.

The rearrangement links TRBV29-1 to TRBJ2-1; TCRdb's D gene call, TRBD1, goes unchecked for lack of DNA. Germline V gene sequence: CDR1 SQVTM, CDR2 ANQGSEA. The CDR3 spans 14 residues. This CDR3 reads CSVERGDGYNEQFF.

The chain couples TRBV18 to TRBJ2-1; TCRdb selects TRBD2, and the lack of DNA leaves this call unchecked. This CDR3 has 15 residues. Germline CDR1 reads KGHSH; CDR2 reads LQKENI. The CDR3 loop is CASSPSASSYNEQFF.

The rearrangement uses TRBV9 and TRBJ2-1; TCRdb's D call of TRBD2 is untestable without DNA. Per germline, CDR1 SGDLS and CDR2 YYNGEE. The CDR3 is made up of 15 amino acids. This CDR3 reads CASSSISGSGNEQFF.

This chain connects TRBV2 to TRBJ2-7; the D gene TCRdb calls, TRBD2, cannot be checked with no DNA. The germline V gene has CDR1 SNHLY and CDR2 FYNNEI. The CDR3 is made up of 14 amino acids. CDR3 residues: CASSVQRGSYEQYF.

The genes are TRBV12-3 or TRBV12-4 and TRBJ1-5. This CDR3 is 13 amino acids long. CDR3 residues: CASSQYRNQPQHF.

By frequency, this clonotype is medium-sized (0.01 to 0.1%). V is TRBV10-1 and J is TRBJ2-2; without DNA, the TCRdb call of TRBD1 cannot be checked. The CDR3 sequence is 17 residues long. The germline gives CDR1 WNHNN, CDR2 SYGVQD (reference sequence). The CDR3 loop reads CASSGDREALDTGELFF.

The chain is built from TRBV4-3 and TRBJ2-3; the D call of TRBD2 rests on TCRdb alone, since no DNA is present to check it. The germline V gene has CDR1 LGHNA and CDR2 YSLEER. The CDR3 has 15 residues. The CDR3 spells CASAGTSGGADTQYF.

The V and J genes are TRBV12-3 or TRBV12-4 and TRBJ2-7. The length of the CDR3 is 12 residues. The chain's CDR3 is CASSLYSEEQYF.

The CDR3 reads CASNRNGKNTGELFF. The chain has TRBV7-2 and TRBJ2-2; TCRdb names TRBD1, which stays unverified in the absence of DNA. Per the germline V gene, CDR1 is SGHTA and CDR2 is FQGNSA. CDR3 length equals 15 residues.

The V gene is TRBV6-1, the J gene TRBJ1-1. CDR1 is MNHNS, CDR2 SASEGT, per germline. The CDR3 has 13 amino acids. This CDR3 reads CASTHVENTEAFF.

The chain joins TRBV6-2 or TRBV6-3 to TRBJ2-6; TCRdb indicates TRBD2, and absent DNA this call remains unverified. The germline V gene has CDR1 MNHEY and CDR2 SVGEGT. The CDR3 is 18 amino acids. This chain's CDR3 is CASSYSSRRVTGANVLTF.

The chain carries TRBV9 and TRBJ2-1. The germline gives CDR1 SGDLS, CDR2 YYNGEE. The CDR3 loop spans 14 amino acids. Here the CDR3 reads CASSPRTAYNEQFF.

V gene TRBV30 combines with J gene TRBJ1-1; the TCRdb call, TRBD1, lacks DNA for checking. Germline V lookup: CDR1 GTSNPN, CDR2 SVGIG (reference sequence). The CDR3 is made up of 15 amino acids. This CDR3 is CAWSLMDRFRTEAFF.

The chain is built from TRBV6-5 and TRBJ2-1; TCRdb selects TRBD1, and the lack of DNA leaves this call unchecked. The germline V gene has CDR1 MNHEY and CDR2 SVGAGI. This CDR3 has 13 residues. The CDR3 sequence: CASSFTGSNEQFF.

The chain uses TRBV28 and TRBJ1-2; the D call from TCRdb, TRBD1, cannot be confirmed without DNA. Germline values: CDR1 MDHEN, CDR2 SYDVKM. The CDR3 extends over 17 amino acids. This CDR3 reads CASSYHTGKTLNYGYTF.

This rearrangement joins TRBV6-5 to TRBJ1-5. CDR1 is MNHEY, CDR2 SVGAGI, per germline. This CDR3 is built from 13 residues. The CDR3 region is CASSYSLDQPQHF.

This chain connects TRBV6-1 to TRBJ1-1. The CDR3 is made up of 14 amino acids. Germline assignment: CDR1 MNHNS and CDR2 SASEGT. CDR3 sequence reads: CASSRTGRYTEAFF.

The chain is built from TRBV4-3 and TRBJ1-6; TCRdb calls TRBD1, which cannot be checked without DNA. The CDR3 is 15 residues long. CDR1 and CDR2 from the germline V gene are LGHNA and YSLEER. The CDR3 loop reads CASSQDRGSNSPLHF.

The chain couples TRBV7-9 to TRBJ1-1. The CDR3 spans 12 residues. Germline V gives CDR1 SEHNR, CDR2 FQNEAQ (reference sequence). The CDR3 sequence: CASSHLGTEAFF.